A single sample gave rise to the 29 T cell receptor beta chains below, sequenced in a study of CD4 T cells in relation to SARS-CoV-2 and coronaviruses. Profiling relied on immunoSEQ multiplex PCR, and the TCRdb table lists in-frame clones only, not all of them. The top ten hold roughly 13% of the sample, which has approximately 12,000 clones, approximately 78% seen once. Their recognized antigens are unknown. CD4+ T cells from unexposed donors were obtained before the COVID-19 pandemic (2011-2018). CD4+ T cells were isolated from the cells after around 9 days of culture. Sequencing was done on a sample of CD4+ T cells from PBMCs, cultured in vitro. Receptors originate from a human donor in good health.

The J gene is TRBJ2-7, the V gene TRBV7-9, with a tentative D call TRBD2 (6 bases). Germline V gives CDR1 SEHNR, CDR2 FQNEAQ (reference sequence). The CDR3 has 14 residues. V lost 2 bases, J lost 3 bases, and 11 bases lay in between. This CDR3 reads CASSLSGPFYEQYF. In DNA form, the CDR3 reads TGTGCCAGCAGCTTAAGCGGGCCCTTCTACGAGCAGTACTTC.

V and J are TRBV6-5 and TRBJ1-3; D call uncertain. V was clipped by 6 bases and J by 0 bases, with 6 bases between them. Germline V gene data show CDR1 as MNHEY and CDR2 as SVGAGI. The CDR3 covers 13 residues. The CDR3 coding sequence is TGTGCCAGCAGATACAGCTCTGGAAACACCATATATTTT. Translated: CASRYSSGNTIYF.

Within the sample, this clone is medium-sized. The rearrangement links TRBV2 to TRBJ1-4; D is possibly TRBD1 (6 bases). Per the germline V gene, CDR1 is SNHLY and CDR2 is FYNNEI. CDR3 length: 17 amino acids. V was pared by 4 bases and J by 0 bases, with 15 bases between. The CDR3 sequence is CASSAGGGFATNEKLFF. In DNA, the CDR3 is TGTGCCAGCAGTGCCGGGGGCGGGTTTGCAACTAATGAAAAACTGTTTTTT.

The rearrangement joins TRBV28 to TRBJ1-5; 10 positions match TRBD1. V shed 6 bases, J shed 5 bases, and the junction held 7 bases outside the gene matches. Germline CDR1 MDHEN, CDR2 SYDVKM. The CDR3 contains 15 residues. The CDR3 reads CASRTRTGGDQPQHF. DNA of the CDR3: TGTGCCAGCAGGACCCGGACAGGGGGGGATCAGCCCCAGCATTTT.

The chain links TRBV6-1 to TRBJ1-5; perhaps TRBD1 as D (5 bases). The CDR3 runs to 14 residues. Trimming removed 0 bases from V and 7 bases from J, with 10 bases in between. From germline, CDR1 is MNHNS and CDR2 SASEGT. The CDR3 loop is CASSEARVGQPQHF. As DNA, the CDR3 is TGTGCCAGCAGTGAAGCCAGGGTAGGGCAGCCCCAGCATTTT.

The rearrangement uses TRBV7-8 and TRBJ1-1; 8 positions agree with TRBD1. The CDR3 contains 14 residues. V lost 5 bases to trimming and J lost 1 base; unmatched junction nucleotides: 3. Germline-derived CDR1 and CDR2 are SGHVS and FQNEAQ. The CDR3 protein is CASSRGQGNTEAFF. CDR3 nucleotides: TGTGCCAGCAGCCGAGGACAGGGGAACACTGAAGCTTTCTTT. Looking up the rest from reference TRBV7-8 and TRBJ1-1 gives the full variable domain: GAGVSQSPRYKVAKRGQDVALRCDPISGHVSLFWYQQALGQGPEFLTYFQNEAQLDKSGLPSDRFFAERPEGSVSTLKIQRTQQEDSAVYLCASSRGQGNTEAFFGQGTRLTVV.

This clone occurred a few times. This rearrangement joins TRBV7-8 to TRBJ2-1; no clear D gene. The CDR3 consists of 16 residues. V dropped 5 bases and J dropped 2 bases, with 16 bases sitting between them. CDR1 and CDR2 from the germline V gene are SGHVS and FQNEAQ. CDR3 residues: CASSPTVGQAYNEQFF. Written as DNA, the CDR3 is TGTGCCAGCAGCCCCACTGTGGGCCAGGCCTACAATGAGCAGTTCTTC.

The chain has TRBV3-1 (or the pseudogene TRBV3-2) and TRBJ2-3; 10 nucleotides agree with TRBD2. V lost 5 bases and J lost 3; bases outside the gene matches: 5. CDR3 length: 15 residues. The germline V gene encodes CDR1 LGHDT and CDR2 YNNKEL (reference sequence). CDR3 protein: CASSTAGGRTDTQYF. In nucleotides, the CDR3 is TGTGCCAGCAGCACAGCGGGGGGGCGGACAGATACGCAGTATTTT.

This chain connects TRBV7-8 to TRBJ1-5, with D possibly matching TRBD1 (6 bases). The V gene lost 1 base and the J gene lost 2 bases, with 9 bases spanning the gap. Germline V lookup: CDR1 SGHVS, CDR2 FQNEAQ. The CDR3 length is 15 residues. CDR3 in DNA: TGTGCCAGCAGCTTAGGGAGGGGGGGCAATCAGCCCCAGCATTTT. Its translation is CASSLGRGGNQPQHF.

V and J are TRBV10-3 and TRBJ1-2; D might be TRBD1 (5 bases). Per germline, CDR1 ENHRY and CDR2 SYGVKD. The CDR3 is 12 residues long. V was shortened by 5 bases and J by 14 bases, with 18 bases between the two germline ends. The CDR3: CAISSGLSYRTF. CDR3 bases: TGTGCCATCAGTTCAGGGTTATCTTATAGAACCTTC.

The rearrangement links TRBV18 to TRBJ2-7; a weak D match, TRBD1 (5 bases). This CDR3 is 15 amino acids long. Trimming removed 0 bases from V and 1 base from J, with 10 bases in between. Per the germline V gene, CDR1 is KGHSH and CDR2 is LQKENI. The CDR3 is CASSPPAGISYEQYF. The CDR3 nucleotides read TGTGCCAGCTCACCACCGGCAGGGATTTCCTACGAGCAGTACTTC.

This clone was seen just once. V is TRBV6-2 or TRBV6-3 and J is TRBJ2-3, with 10 bases aligning to TRBD2. The germline V gene has CDR1 MNHEY and CDR2 SVGEGT. With V trimmed by 2 bases and J by 2 bases, 4 bases remained unmatched. The CDR3 is 16 residues long. This CDR3 is CASSYGLAGATDTQYF. DNA for the CDR3: TGTGCCAGCAGTTACGGGCTAGCGGGAGCCACAGATACGCAGTATTTT.

In its sample, this clone was seen once. The chain links TRBV30 to TRBJ2-5; 8 bases line up with TRBD2. V shed 5 bases, J shed 5 bases, and the junction held 10 bases outside the gene matches. CDR3 length: 14 residues. Germline CDR1 and CDR2: GTSNPN and SVGIG (reference sequence). CDR3 amino acids: CAWGFGGALETQYF. As DNA, the CDR3 is TGTGCCTGGGGGTTCGGGGGGGCTCTGGAGACCCAGTACTTC.

The V gene is TRBV5-1, the J gene TRBJ2-3; 15 bases line up with TRBD2. The V and J ends lost 2 bases and 6 bases, in that order; junction bases with no gene match: 4. This CDR3 region has 16 residues. Germline V gene lookup returns CDR1 SGHRS and CDR2 YFSETQ. This CDR3 is CASSFGLAGGTDTQYF. The CDR3 DNA follows: TGCGCCAGCAGCTTCGGACTAGCGGGGGGGACCGATACGCAGTATTTT.

J is TRBJ2-5 and V is TRBV5-1; D tentatively fits TRBD1 or TRBD2 (6 bases each). Trimming removed 5 bases at V and 5 bases at J, with 13 bases between. Looked up from germline, CDR1 is SGHRS and CDR2 is YFSETQ. This CDR3 spans 13 amino acids. This CDR3 reads CASRGGQGETQYF. CDR3 sequence (DNA): TGCGCCAGCAGAGGAGGGCAGGGGGAGACCCAGTACTTC.

V is TRBV5-1 and J is TRBJ2-5; TRBD2 might be the D (6 bases). V dropped 3 bases and J dropped 0 bases, with 12 bases sitting between them. The germline V gene has CDR1 SGHRS and CDR2 YFSETQ. There are 15 residues in the CDR3. The CDR3, as DNA: TGCGCCAGCAGCTCCGGACGGGGGAACCAAGAGACCCAGTACTTC. Residues: CASSSGRGNQETQYF.

V gene TRBV21-1 combines with J gene TRBJ1-6. TRBV21-1 is a known pseudogene. The CDR3 has 17 residues. CDR3 region: CASRIDVGSSYNSPLHF. The DNA of the CDR3 is TGTGCCAGCAGGATAGACGTGGGGAGCTCCTATAATTCACCCCTCCACTTT.

This chain joins TRBV28 and TRBJ1-2; D is perhaps TRBD1 (6 bases). V was shortened by 6 bases and J by 5 bases, with 22 bases between the two germline ends. This CDR3 is built from 16 residues. Germline CDR1 reads MDHEN; CDR2 reads SYDVKM. For the CDR3, the DNA is TGTGCCAGCAGGACCGGGAGCCGGGGGCTAGAATATGGCTACACCTTC. As protein: CASRTGSRGLEYGYTF.

J is TRBJ2-7 and V is TRBV7-2, with TRBD1 identical over 9 bases. Germline V gene data show CDR1 as SGHTA and CDR2 as FQGNSA. Losses at the gene ends were 1 base for V and 6 bases for J; bases not matched to a gene: 4. CDR3 length: 14 amino acids. Here the CDR3 DNA reads TGTGCCAGCAGCTTAGGGACAGGGGTGTTCGAGCAGTACTTC. Its translation: CASSLGTGVFEQYF.

The chain joins TRBV5-1 to TRBJ2-5; D gene ambiguous. The CDR3 is 11 residues long. CDR1 is SGHRS, CDR2 YFSETQ, per germline. Between the trimmed V and J ends, which lost 3 bases and 4 bases, there was a span of 4 bases. CDR3 region: CASSSSETQYF. In nucleotides, the CDR3 is TGCGCCAGCAGCTCCTCAGAGACCCAGTACTTC.

The chain recombines TRBV12-3 or TRBV12-4 with TRBJ2-3; D remains unclear. V was cut by 2 bases and J by 3 bases, with 0 bases left in between. The CDR3 is 11 amino acids. The CDR3 DNA is TGTGCCAGCAGTTTAACAGATACGCAGTATTTT. This translates into CASSLTDTQYF.

The genes are TRBV27 and TRBJ1-6; 9 nucleotides match TRBD1. This CDR3 contains 14 residues. The V and J ends lost 3 bases and 9 bases, in that order; junction bases with no gene match: 3. Per germline, CDR1 MNHEY and CDR2 SMNVEV (reference sequence). Here the CDR3 reads CASSLGTGTSPLHF. CDR3 nucleotide sequence: TGTGCCAGCAGTTTGGGGACAGGGACTTCACCCCTCCACTTT.

The chain's CDR3 is CASSYSRFRRQRDGYTF. The CDR3, as DNA: TGTGCCAGCAGTTACTCGAGATTCCGTAGGCAGCGCGATGGCTACACCTTC. This rearrangement joins TRBV6-2 or TRBV6-3 to TRBJ1-2; D is ambiguous. This CDR3 region has 17 residues. V was trimmed by 0 bases and J by 6 bases, leaving 20 bases between them. CDR1 and CDR2 (germline): MNHEY, SVGEGT.

This clone has a single count. V and J are TRBV19 and TRBJ2-5, with a possible D match to TRBD1 (6 bases). The V end lost 6 bases, the J end lost 2 bases, and 13 bases lay between the germline ends. CDR3 size: 14 residues. Germline V CDR1 and CDR2: LNHDA, SQIVND (reference sequence). CDR3 amino acids: CASSSTGRQETQYF. CDR3 DNA: TGTGCCAGTAGCTCGACAGGAAGACAAGAGACCCAGTACTTC.

CDR3 protein: CASSLGLAGGSEQFF. In nucleotides, the CDR3 is TGTGCCAGCAGTCTCGGACTAGCGGGAGGCAGTGAGCAGTTCTTC. The chain employs TRBV6-2 or TRBV6-3 and TRBJ2-1; 14 nucleotides agree with TRBD2. The V gene end was trimmed by 5 bases and the J gene end by 9 bases; junction bases not matched to a gene: 6. The CDR3 consists of 15 residues. The germline gives CDR1 MNHEY, CDR2 SVGEGT.

A few counts support this clone. The chain recombines TRBV6-5 with TRBJ1-6; 9 positions match TRBD1. The junction had 9 bases not matched to a gene; V was cut back by 6 bases and J by 9 bases. The V gene's germline CDR1 is MNHEY and CDR2 SVGAGI. CDR3 size: 15 residues. CDR3 in amino acids: CASRRGQGVGSPLHF. The CDR3 nucleotides read TGTGCCAGCAGGCGGGGACAGGGTGTCGGTTCACCCCTCCACTTT.

The chain employs TRBV3-1 (or the pseudogene TRBV3-2) and TRBJ1-6; D is perhaps TRBD1 (5 bases). Per germline, CDR1 LGHDT and CDR2 YNNKEL (reference sequence). CDR3 length: 15 amino acids. V shed 4 bases and J shed 10 bases, with 17 bases lying between them. CDR3 loop: CASSLGGAGRSPLHF. CDR3 in DNA: TGTGCCAGCAGCCTAGGCGGGGCAGGGCGGTCACCCCTCCACTTT.

The CDR3 bases are TGCGCCAGCACACAGGGGGAGGATGAAAAACTGTTTTTT. It specifies CASTQGEDEKLFF. The chain combines TRBV23-1 with TRBJ1-4; the match to TRBD1 covers 8 bases. TRBV23-1 is reported as an ORF; its role is uncertain. The CDR3 length is 13 residues. V shed 7 bases and J 6 bases; nucleotides not matched to a gene: 4.

This clone showed up just a few times. The chain combines TRBV18 with TRBJ2-2, with D unclear. V shed 3 bases and J shed 4 bases, with 9 bases lying between them. Germline V gene sequence: CDR1 KGHSH, CDR2 LQKENI. The CDR3 is 14 amino acids. DNA for the CDR3: TGTGCCAGCTCACCGTACGAATCCACCGGGGAGCTGTTTTTT. Its protein product is CASSPYESTGELFF.